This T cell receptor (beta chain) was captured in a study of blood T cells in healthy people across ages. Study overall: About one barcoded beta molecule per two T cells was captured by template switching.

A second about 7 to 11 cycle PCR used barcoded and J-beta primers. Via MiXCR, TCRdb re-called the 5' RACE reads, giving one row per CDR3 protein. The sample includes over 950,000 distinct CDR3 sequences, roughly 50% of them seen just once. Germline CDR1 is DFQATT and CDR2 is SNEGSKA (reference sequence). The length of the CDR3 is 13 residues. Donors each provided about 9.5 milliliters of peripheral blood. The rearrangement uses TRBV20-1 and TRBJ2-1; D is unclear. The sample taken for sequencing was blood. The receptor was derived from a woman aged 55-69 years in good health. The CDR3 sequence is CRSGRSSYNEQFF. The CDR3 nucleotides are TGCAGGTCCGGTCGCAGCTCCTACAATGAGCAGTTCTTC.